Sequencing of this TCR beta chain was carried out in a study of human T cells and chemical hapten exposure. V trimming: 7 bases; J trimming: 1 base; junction bases outside the gene matches: 8. CDR3 length equals 16 residues. Germline V CDR1 and CDR2: SGHRS, YFSETQ. Via MiXCR, TCRdb re-called the RACE reads, giving one row per CDR3 protein. The table includes around 120,000 distinct CDR3 sequences, about 13% detected once. Time point described: patch test 1, 2 weeks after DPC sensitization. Regarding treatment: therapeutic diphenylcyclopropenone sensitization with weekly scalp DPC. This clonotype was seen more than once but under ten times.

This clonotype originated in a man aged 18-30 years with alopecia areata. Some clones in this sample may be carry-over from other donors' samples. Sample: whole blood, taken in connection with sensitization to the hapten diphenylcyclopropenone (DPC). This chain uses TRBV5-1 with TRBJ2-3, with 11 bases aligning to TRBD1. DNA for the CDR3: TGCGCCAGCGGGACAGGGGGATCGAAAGGCACAGATACGCAGTATTTT. This codes for CASGTGGSKGTDTQYF.